The present T cell receptor (beta chain) was sequenced within a study of tumour-infiltrating T cells in Burkitt lymphoma. Looking at the study overall: This cohort included all epidemiological subtypes of Burkitt lymphoma.

As to this clone: Its target is not known.

Sequenced by immunoSEQ multiplex PCR; TCRdb stores in-frame clones only, minus some. The sample lists under 7,000 clones, more than 75% occurring once. Study outcomes and limitations: Public clonotypes, several, appeared across numerous Burkitt lymphoma patients.

Germline assignment: CDR1 SNHLY and CDR2 FYNNEI. CDR3 length: 14 residues. The V end was cut by 1 base, the J end by 3 bases, with 7 bases between. The TCR sequence derives from a human donor with Burkitt lymphoma. The sequencing sample was made of tumor tissue. V and J are TRBV2 and TRBJ2-4; D not resolved. The CDR3 bases are TGTGCCAGCAGTGAAGGGCCTTTCAAAAACATTCAGTACTTC. It codes for CASSEGPFKNIQYF.